This entry lists 15 T cell receptor beta chains sequenced from one sample in a study of T-cell memory formation after mild COVID-19. TCRdb reprocessed the 5' RACE reads with MiXCR, giving one entry per CDR3 protein. The sample has 450,000 or so distinct CDR3 sequences; around a quarter are singletons. The sequenced sample was PBMCs or a T cell subset sorted from them (not recorded which). These receptors were taken from an adult woman who had mild COVID-19 (a few samples of this study predate the infection). Cell type and time point are not known.

This clonotype was picked up one time. The CDR3: CASSQPRGTGELFF. The CDR3, as DNA: TGTGCCAGCAGTCAACCAAGGGGGACAGGGGAGCTGTTTTTT. The chain is built from TRBV7-9 and TRBJ2-2; tentatively, D is TRBD1 (6 bases). The CDR3 is 14 amino acids. V lost 6 bases to trimming and J lost 8 bases, with 16 bases between them. Germline V lookup: CDR1 SEHNR, CDR2 FQNEAQ (reference sequence).

The CDR3 is CASSFTGDSPLHF. The CDR3 DNA sequence: TGTGCCAGCAGCTTTACAGGGGATTCACCCCTCCACTTT. The V call is TRBV11-2, the J call TRBJ1-6; 7 bases map to TRBD1. The length of the CDR3 is 13 residues. Trimming took 3 bases from V and 8 from J; bases not matched to a gene: 1. The V gene's germline CDR1 is SGHAT and CDR2 FQNNGV.

The rearrangement uses TRBV20-1 and TRBJ2-3; 8 positions match TRBD2. CDR3 size: 13 residues. V shed 0 bases, J shed 11 bases, and the junction held 7 bases outside the gene matches. Germline-derived CDR1 and CDR2 are DFQATT and SNEGSKA (reference sequence). CDR3 DNA: TGCAGTGCTAGAGATCAGCGGGGGCATAAGCAGTATTTT. Residues: CSARDQRGHKQYF.

V and J are TRBV7-6 and TRBJ2-4, with D maybe TRBD1 (5 bases). V was cut by 3 bases and J by 1 base, with 19 bases left in between. The CDR3 contains 18 residues. Germline values: CDR1 SGHVS, CDR2 FNYEAQ. The CDR3 DNA reads TGTGCCAGCAGCTTCGGGCCCAAGGGGCGGAAGGCCAAAAACATTCAGTACTTC. As protein: CASSFGPKGRKAKNIQYF.

The rearrangement joins TRBV29-1 to TRBJ2-3; 11 nucleotides align to TRBD1. CDR3 length: 13 residues. With 7 bases clipped from V and 3 bases from J, the junction kept 3 bases outside the gene matches. Germline CDR1 is SQVTM and CDR2 is ANQGSEA. The CDR3 bases are TGCAGCGCGGACAGGGGGCAAACAGATACGCAGTATTTT. This encodes CSADRGQTDTQYF.

The table lists this clonotype with a few counts. In DNA, the CDR3 is TGTGCCAGCTCCCCTCCTTCCGCTCAGGACAGGGAGTTCTTC. Translated, it gives CASSPPSAQDREFF. The J gene is TRBJ2-1, the V gene TRBV18, with 8 bases aligning to TRBD1. CDR1 is KGHSH and CDR2 is LQKENI in the germline V gene. Trimming cost V 6 bases and J 14 bases; bases outside gene matches: 15. There are 14 residues in the CDR3.

V and J are TRBV12-3 or TRBV12-4 and TRBJ2-3; D gene ambiguous. The V and J ends lost 3 bases and 2 bases respectively, with 24 bases between them. There are 19 residues in the CDR3. This CDR3 reads CASSFLKRDTSPFTDTQYF. In DNA, the CDR3 is TGTGCCAGCAGTTTCCTAAAGCGTGACACCTCACCATTCACAGATACGCAGTATTTT.

This clonotype was seen only a few times. This sequence joins TRBV18 and TRBJ2-5, with D uncertain. The CDR3 runs to 13 residues. V was shortened by 0 bases and J by 5 bases, with 7 bases between the two germline ends. Germline lookup yields CDR1 KGHSH and CDR2 LQKENI. In DNA form, the CDR3 reads TGTGCCAGCTCACCACCGTATTTGGAGACCCAGTACTTC. Protein product: CASSPPYLETQYF.

This clonotype was picked up a small number of times. V usage is TRBV19 and J usage is TRBJ1-1; no reliable D call. Per germline, CDR1 LNHDA and CDR2 SQIVND (reference sequence). The CDR3 spans 15 residues. Deletions cut 8 bases from V and 5 bases from J, with 21 bases between. The CDR3 nucleotides read TGTGCCAGTCAAAATGATATAGGTGTGGGTACTGAAGCTTTCTTT. It codes for CASQNDIGVGTEAFF.

The chain has TRBV18 and TRBJ2-1; D is unclear. This CDR3 is built from 15 residues. In germline, CDR1 is KGHSH, CDR2 LQKENI. V lost 4 bases and J 4 bases, leaving 14 bases between the germline ends. In DNA, the CDR3 is TGTGCCAGCTCACAGGACCAGAACCGTTACAATGAGCAGTTCTTC. Its translation is CASSQDQNRYNEQFF.

The V and J genes are TRBV12-3 or TRBV12-4 and TRBJ2-7, with 10 nucleotides matching TRBD2. V was pared by 5 bases and J by 2 bases, with 3 bases of the junction left unmatched. CDR3 size: 14 residues. This CDR3 is CASSGSGGAYEQYF. CDR3 nucleotide sequence: TGTGCCAGCAGTGGGAGCGGGGGGGCCTACGAGCAGTACTTC.

This clonotype was found a few times. Here the CDR3 reads CASRPTSRVFYNEQFF. The CDR3 DNA sequence: TGTGCCAGCAGGCCCACCTCGCGGGTCTTCTACAATGAGCAGTTCTTC. The V and J genes are TRBV2 and TRBJ2-1; D may be TRBD2 (5 bases). The CDR3 spans 16 residues. Germline CDR1 SNHLY, CDR2 FYNNEI. Deletions cut 6 bases from V and 3 bases from J, with 18 bases between.

This clonotype was seen a handful of times. The rearrangement links TRBV29-1 to TRBJ1-5; 7 bases align to TRBD1. Germline assignment: CDR1 SQVTM and CDR2 ANQGSEA. The CDR3 totals 12 residues. V gave up 4 bases and J gave up 9 bases; unmatched junction bases: 6. The CDR3 DNA is TGCAGCGTTGGTCAGGGGGAAGGGCCCCAGCATTTT. As protein: CSVGQGEGPQHF.

Only a few counts were recorded for this clonotype. The chain uses TRBV11-2 and TRBJ2-3; no reliable D call. This CDR3 spans 13 amino acids. Looked up from germline, CDR1 is SGHAT and CDR2 is FQNNGV. Between the trimmed V and J ends, which lost 4 bases and 0 bases, there was a span of 5 bases. Here the CDR3 reads CASSSVSTDTQYF. The DNA for the CDR3 is TGTGCCAGCAGCTCCGTAAGCACAGATACGCAGTATTTT.

The CDR3 spells CASSPVGLQETQYF. The DNA of the CDR3 is TGTGCCAGCAGCCCGGTGGGACTCCAAGAGACCCAGTACTTC. The chain couples TRBV7-8 to TRBJ2-5; D perhaps matches TRBD2 (6 bases). Germline CDR1 is SGHVS and CDR2 is FQNEAQ. Trimming took off 5 bases at V and 1 base at J, with 11 bases between the two ends. This CDR3 is 14 amino acids long.